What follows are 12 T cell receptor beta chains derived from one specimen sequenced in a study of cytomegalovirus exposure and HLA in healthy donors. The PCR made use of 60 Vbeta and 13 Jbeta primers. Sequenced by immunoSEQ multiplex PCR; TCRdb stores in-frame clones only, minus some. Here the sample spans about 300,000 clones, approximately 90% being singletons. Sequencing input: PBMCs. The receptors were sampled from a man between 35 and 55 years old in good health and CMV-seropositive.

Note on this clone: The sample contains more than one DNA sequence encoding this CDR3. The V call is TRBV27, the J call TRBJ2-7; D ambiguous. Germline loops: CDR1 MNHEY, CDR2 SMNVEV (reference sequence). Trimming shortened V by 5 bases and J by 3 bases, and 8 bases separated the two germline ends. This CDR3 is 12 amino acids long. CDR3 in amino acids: CASSVRGYEQYF. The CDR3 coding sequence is TGTGCCAGCAGTGTCCGAGGCTACGAGCAGTACTTC.

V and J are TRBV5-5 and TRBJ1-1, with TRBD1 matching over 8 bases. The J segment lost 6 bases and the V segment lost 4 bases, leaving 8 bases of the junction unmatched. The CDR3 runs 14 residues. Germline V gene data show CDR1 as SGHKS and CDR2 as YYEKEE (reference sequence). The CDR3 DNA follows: TGTGCCAGCAGCCCCGGACAGGGACTGGCTGAAGCTTTCTTT. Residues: CASSPGQGLAEAFF. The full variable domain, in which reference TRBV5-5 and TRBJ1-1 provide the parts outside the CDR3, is DAGVTQSPTHLIKTRGQQVTLRCSPISGHKSVSWYQQVLGQGPQFIFQYYEKEERGRGNFPDRFSARQFPNYSSELNVNALLLGDSALYLCASSPGQGLAEAFFGQGTRLTVV.

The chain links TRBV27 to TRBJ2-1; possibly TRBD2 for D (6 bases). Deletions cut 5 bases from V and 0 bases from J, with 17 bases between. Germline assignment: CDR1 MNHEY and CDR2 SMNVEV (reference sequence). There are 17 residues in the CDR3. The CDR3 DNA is TGTGCCAGCAGTCTGCACGGGAGCCCGAGCTCCTACAATGAGCAGTTCTTC. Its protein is CASSLHGSPSSYNEQFF.

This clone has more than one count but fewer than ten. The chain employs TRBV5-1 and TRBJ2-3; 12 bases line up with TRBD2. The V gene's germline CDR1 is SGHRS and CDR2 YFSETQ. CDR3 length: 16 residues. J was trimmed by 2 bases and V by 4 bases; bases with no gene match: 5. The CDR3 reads CASSPGTSGFTDTQYF. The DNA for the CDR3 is TGCGCCAGCAGCCCGGGGACTAGCGGGTTCACAGATACGCAGTATTTT.

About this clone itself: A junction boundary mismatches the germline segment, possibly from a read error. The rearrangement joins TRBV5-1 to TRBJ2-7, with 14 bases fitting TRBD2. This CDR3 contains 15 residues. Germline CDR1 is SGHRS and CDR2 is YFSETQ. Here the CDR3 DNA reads TGCGCCAACAGCTCAGGACTAGCGGGAGGCCACGAGCAGTACTTC. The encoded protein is CANSSGLAGGHEQYF.

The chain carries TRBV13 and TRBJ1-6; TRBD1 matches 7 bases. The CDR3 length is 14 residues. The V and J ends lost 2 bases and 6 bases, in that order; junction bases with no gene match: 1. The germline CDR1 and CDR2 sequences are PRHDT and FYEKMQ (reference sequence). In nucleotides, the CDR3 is TGTGCCAGCAGCTTACAGGGGGGTAATTCACCCCTCCACTTT. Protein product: CASSLQGGNSPLHF.

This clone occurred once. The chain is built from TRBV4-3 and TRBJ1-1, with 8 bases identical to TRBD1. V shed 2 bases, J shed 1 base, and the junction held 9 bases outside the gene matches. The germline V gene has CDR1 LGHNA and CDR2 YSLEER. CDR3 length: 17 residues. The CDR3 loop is CASSQPQGAMTNTEAFF. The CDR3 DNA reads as TGCGCCAGCAGCCAACCCCAGGGGGCGATGACGAACACTGAAGCTTTCTTT.

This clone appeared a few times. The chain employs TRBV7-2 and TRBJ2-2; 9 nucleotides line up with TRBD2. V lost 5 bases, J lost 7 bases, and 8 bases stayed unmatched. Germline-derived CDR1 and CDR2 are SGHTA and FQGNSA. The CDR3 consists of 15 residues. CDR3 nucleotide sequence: TGTGCCAGCAGCCACGCGGGAGGGCCAGGCGGGGAGCTGTTTTTT. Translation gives CASSHAGGPGGELFF.

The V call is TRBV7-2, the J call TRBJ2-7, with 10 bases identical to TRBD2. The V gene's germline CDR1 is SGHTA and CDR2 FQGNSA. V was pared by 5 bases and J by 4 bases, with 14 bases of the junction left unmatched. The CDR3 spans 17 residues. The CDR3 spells CASSHRLAGHSIYEQYF. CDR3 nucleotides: TGTGCCAGCAGCCACCGACTAGCGGGTCACTCCATTTACGAGCAGTACTTC.

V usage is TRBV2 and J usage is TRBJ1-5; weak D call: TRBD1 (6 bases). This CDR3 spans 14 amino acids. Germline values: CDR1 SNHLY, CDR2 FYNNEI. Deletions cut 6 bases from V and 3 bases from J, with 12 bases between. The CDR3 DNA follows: TGTGCCAGCAGAAAAGGGGGATACAATCAGCCCCAGCATTTT. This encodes CASRKGGYNQPQHF.

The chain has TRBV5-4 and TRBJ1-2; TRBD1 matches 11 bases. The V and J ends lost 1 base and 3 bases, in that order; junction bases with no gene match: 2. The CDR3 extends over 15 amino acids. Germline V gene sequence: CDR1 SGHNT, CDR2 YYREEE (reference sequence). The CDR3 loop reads CASSLRDRGDYGYTF. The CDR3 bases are TGTGCCAGCAGCTTGCGGGACAGGGGGGACTATGGCTACACCTTC.

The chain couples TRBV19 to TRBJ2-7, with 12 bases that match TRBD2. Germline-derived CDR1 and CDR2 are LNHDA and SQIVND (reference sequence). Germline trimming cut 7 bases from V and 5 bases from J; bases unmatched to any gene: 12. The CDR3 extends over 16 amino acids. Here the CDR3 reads CASTASGRGLWDEQYF. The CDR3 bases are TGTGCCAGTACCGCTAGCGGGAGGGGTCTCTGGGACGAGCAGTACTTC.